This TCR beta chain stems from a study of blood T cell repertoires in COVID-19. Study-wide background: Whether acute or convalescent, the COVID-19 samples came from the United States, Italy and Spain. PBMCs, B-cell-depleted T cells, or T cells were the source of the cDNA or gDNA that made up the material.

This CDR3 comprises 15 residues. Germline V gene lookup returns CDR1 SGHNT and CDR2 YYREEE (reference sequence). The J segment lost 8 bases and the V segment lost 3 bases, leaving 13 bases of the junction unmatched. Libraries were prepared by immunoSEQ multiplex PCR; TCRdb keeps only in-frame clonotypes and omits some of them. The repertoire has approximately 110,000 clones, 80% to 90% of them found once; the top ten carry 2.1%. The TCR was taken from a human donor in a cohort sampled during active COVID-19. The V gene is TRBV5-4, the J gene TRBJ1-2; TRBD1 matches at 7 bases. The source material was peripheral blood. CDR3 residues: CASSSTDRPTEGYTF. The CDR3 DNA reads as TGTGCCAGCAGCTCGACGGACAGGCCAACAGAGGGCTACACCTTC.